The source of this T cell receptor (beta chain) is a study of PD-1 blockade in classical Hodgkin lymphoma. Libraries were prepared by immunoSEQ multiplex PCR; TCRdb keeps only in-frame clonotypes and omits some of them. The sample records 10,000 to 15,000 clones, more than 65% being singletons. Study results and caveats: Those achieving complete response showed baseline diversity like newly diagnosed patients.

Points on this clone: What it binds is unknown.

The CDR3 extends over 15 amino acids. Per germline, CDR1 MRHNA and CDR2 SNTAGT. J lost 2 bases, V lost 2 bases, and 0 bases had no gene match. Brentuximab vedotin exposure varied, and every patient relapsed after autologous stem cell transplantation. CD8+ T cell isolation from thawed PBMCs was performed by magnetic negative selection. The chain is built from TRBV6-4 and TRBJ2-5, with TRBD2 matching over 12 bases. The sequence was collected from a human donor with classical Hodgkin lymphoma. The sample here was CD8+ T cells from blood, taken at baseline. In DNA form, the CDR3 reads TGTGCCAGCAGTGACACTAGCGGGGGGCAAGAGACCCAGTACTTC. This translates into CASSDTSGGQETQYF.